This T cell receptor (beta chain) emerged from a study of technical replicates of blood from several donors. This clone was picked up one time. Its ends do not fully match the called genes, so a read error is possible. Assay used: immunoSEQ multiplex PCR; TCRdb lists only in-frame clones, some missing. The repertoire holds some 80,000 clones, 90% to 95% seen once, with approximately 0.45% in the top ten. Per germline, CDR1 SEHNR and CDR2 FQNEAQ (reference sequence). The CDR3 is 14 residues long. The chain couples TRBV7-9 to TRBJ1-2; 7 nucleotides line up with TRBD1. This TCR was recovered from a human donor in good health. Material: T cells isolated from PBMCs. The CDR3 is CASSLAGTVHGYTF. The CDR3 DNA sequence: TGTGCCAGCAGCCTAGCGGGGACAGTGCATGGCTACACCTTC. The whole variable domain, remainder taken from reference TRBV7-9 and TRBJ1-2, is DTGVSQNPRHKITKRGQNVTFRCDPISEHNRLYWYRQTLGQGPEFLTYFQNEAQLEKSRLLSDRFSAERPKGSFSTLEIQRTEQGDSAMYLCASSLAGTVHGYTFGSGTRLTVV.